This entry concerns a single T cell receptor beta chain. These data originate in a study of graft-versus-host responses after intestinal transplantation. The V end was cut by 3 bases, the J end by 4 bases, with 13 bases between. The CDR3 has 14 residues. Per germline, CDR1 SGHRS and CDR2 YFSETQ. The method was immunoSEQ multiplex PCR; TCRdb's version includes in-frame clones alone and lacks a portion of them. The table lists about 10,000 clones, over 90% of them singletons. The chain is built from TRBV5-1 and TRBJ1-1; TRBD1 might be the D (5 bases). The input for sequencing was PBMCs, taken around 43 days after intestinal transplantation. This receptor was taken from a human patient who received an intestinal transplant, so some T cells may come from the graft donor. In nucleotides, the CDR3 is TGCGCCAGCAGCTCCAACACAGGCCTCACTGAAGCTTTCTTT. This translates into CASSSNTGLTEAFF.